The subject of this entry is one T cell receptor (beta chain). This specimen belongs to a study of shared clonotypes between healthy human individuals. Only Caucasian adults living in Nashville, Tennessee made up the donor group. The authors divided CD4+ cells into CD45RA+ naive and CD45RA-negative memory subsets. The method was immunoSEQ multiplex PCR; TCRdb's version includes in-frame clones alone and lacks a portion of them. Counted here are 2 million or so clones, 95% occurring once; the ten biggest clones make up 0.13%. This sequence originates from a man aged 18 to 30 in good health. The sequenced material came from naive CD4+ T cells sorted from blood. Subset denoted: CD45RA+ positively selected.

This chain's CDR3 is CASSHSVYEQYF. In DNA, the CDR3 is TGTGCCAGCAGCCATTCCGTCTACGAGCAGTACTTC. The V gene is TRBV14, the J gene TRBJ2-7; D not resolved. The CDR3 has 12 residues. The V end lost 3 bases, the J end lost 3 bases, and 6 bases lay between the germline ends. Germline CDR1 and CDR2: SGHDN and FVKESK.